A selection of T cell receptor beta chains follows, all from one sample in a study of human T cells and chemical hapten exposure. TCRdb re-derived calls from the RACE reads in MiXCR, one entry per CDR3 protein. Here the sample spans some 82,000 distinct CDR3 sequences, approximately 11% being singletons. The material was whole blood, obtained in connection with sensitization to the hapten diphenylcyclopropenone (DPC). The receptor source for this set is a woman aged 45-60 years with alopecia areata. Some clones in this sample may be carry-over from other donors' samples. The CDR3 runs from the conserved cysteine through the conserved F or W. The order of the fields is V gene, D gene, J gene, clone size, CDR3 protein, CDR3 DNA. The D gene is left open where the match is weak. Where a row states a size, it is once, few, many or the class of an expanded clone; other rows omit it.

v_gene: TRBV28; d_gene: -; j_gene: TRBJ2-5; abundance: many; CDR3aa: CASSFGGTQETQYF; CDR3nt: TGTGCCAGCAGTTTTGGGGGGACCCAAGAGACCCAGTACTTC
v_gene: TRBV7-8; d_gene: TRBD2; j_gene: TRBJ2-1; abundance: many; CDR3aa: CASSPRLAGEFENEQFF; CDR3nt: TGTGCCAGCAGCCCCAGACTAGCGGGGGAGTTTGAAAATGAGCAGTTCTTC
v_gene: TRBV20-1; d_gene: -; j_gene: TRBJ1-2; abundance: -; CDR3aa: CSSEDHYGYTF; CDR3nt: TGCAGTTCAGAGGATCACTATGGCTACACCTTC
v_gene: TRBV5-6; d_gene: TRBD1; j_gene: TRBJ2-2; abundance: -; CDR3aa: CASSGQGVTNTGELFF; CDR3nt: TGTGCCAGCAGTGGACAGGGGGTAACGAACACCGGGGAGCTGTTTTTT
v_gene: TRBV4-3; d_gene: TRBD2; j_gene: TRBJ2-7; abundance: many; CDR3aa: CASSQAPGLAGGSSYEQYF; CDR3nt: TGCGCCAGCAGCCAAGCGCCGGGACTAGCGGGGGGGAGCTCCTACGAGCAGTACTTC
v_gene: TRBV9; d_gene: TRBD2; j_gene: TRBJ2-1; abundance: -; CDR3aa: CASSPDPTSASYNEQFF; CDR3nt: TGTGCCAGCAGCCCAGACCCCACTAGCGCCTCCTACAATGAGCAGTTCTTC
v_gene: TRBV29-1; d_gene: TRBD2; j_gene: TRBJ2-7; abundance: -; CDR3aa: CSVAQRDSYEQYF; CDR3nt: TGCAGCGTTGCCCAGCGGGACTCCTACGAGCAGTACTTC
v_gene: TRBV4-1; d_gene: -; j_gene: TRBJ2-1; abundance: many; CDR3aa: CASSQDIPPYNEQFF; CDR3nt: TGCGCCAGCAGCCAAGATATCCCCCCCTACAATGAGCAGTTCTTC
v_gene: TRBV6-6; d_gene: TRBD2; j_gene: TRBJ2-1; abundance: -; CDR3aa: CASSRVTGLADNEQFF; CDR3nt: TGTGCCAGCTCCCGGGTTACGGGACTAGCTGACAATGAGCAGTTCTTC
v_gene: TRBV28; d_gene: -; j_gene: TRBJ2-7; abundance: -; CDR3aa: CASSSQGVPDYEQYF; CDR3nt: TGTGCCAGCAGCTCACAGGGTGTCCCTGACTACGAGCAGTACTTC